The present entry profiles one TCR beta chain with its context. The antigen remains unidentified. This sample was taken from a study of cytomegalovirus exposure and HLA in healthy donors. PCR involved 60 Vbeta and 13 Jbeta primers. Using immunoSEQ multiplex PCR, the repertoire was profiled, and TCRdb retains in-frame clones only, with some absent. The data contain some 66,000 clones, approximately 78% of them seen just once; the ten biggest clones take up 2.5% to 3%. General study points: Per a prior analysis, the majority of TCR beta V segments were productive roughly 87% or roughly 30% of the time. There were several of the most significant clusters that appeared linked to common viral pathogens in a later analysis. Rare TCR sequences predominated, though certain public TCRs were found in many donors. Later analysis found that TCR beta chains associated with HLA were more clonally expanded than other, equally common chains.

The specimen was PBMCs. This TCR was recovered from a woman aged 30 to 39 in good health and CMV-seronegative.

CDR3 region: CASSLMGGNTEAFF. In DNA form, the CDR3 reads TGTGCCAGCAGCCTAATGGGGGGGAACACTGAAGCTTTCTTT. The chain carries TRBV6-5 and TRBJ1-1; possible D gene TRBD1, 5 bases. Germline CDR1 is MNHEY and CDR2 is SVGAGI. With 6 bases removed from V and 1 base from J, the gap between germline ends came to 12 bases. The CDR3 is 14 amino acids.